Sequencing of this T cell receptor (beta chain) was carried out in a study of human T cells and chemical hapten exposure. Sample time point: patch test 1, 2 weeks after DPC sensitization. The treatment was: therapeutic diphenylcyclopropenone sensitization with weekly scalp DPC. CDR1 is ENHRY and CDR2 is SYGVKD in the germline V gene. This CDR3 contains 14 residues. V lost 0 bases to trimming and J lost 7 bases, with 9 bases between them. In TCRdb, the RACE reads were re-called with MiXCR into one record per CDR3 protein. The sample includes more than 70,000 distinct CDR3 sequences, about an eighth of them seen just once.

This receptor was identified in a woman aged 55-69 years with alopecia areata. Some clones in this sample may be carry-over from other donors' samples. Sequenced material: whole blood, taken in connection with sensitization to the hapten diphenylcyclopropenone (DPC). The chain combines TRBV10-3 with TRBJ2-2; D remains unclear. CDR3 coding DNA: TGTGCCATCAGTGAGTCTCTCTCCGGCGGGGAGCTGTTTTTT. Protein sequence: CAISESLSGGELFF.